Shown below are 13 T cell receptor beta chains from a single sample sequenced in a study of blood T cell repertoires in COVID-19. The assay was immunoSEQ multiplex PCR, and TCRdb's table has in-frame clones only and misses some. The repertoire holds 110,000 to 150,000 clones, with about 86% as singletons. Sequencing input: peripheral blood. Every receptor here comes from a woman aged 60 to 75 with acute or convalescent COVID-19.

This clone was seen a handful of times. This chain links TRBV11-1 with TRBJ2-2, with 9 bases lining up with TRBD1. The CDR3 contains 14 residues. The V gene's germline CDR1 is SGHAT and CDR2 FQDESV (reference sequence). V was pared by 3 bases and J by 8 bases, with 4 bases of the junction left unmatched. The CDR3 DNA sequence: TGTGCCAGCAGCTTGGGACAGGGAAGGGGGGAGCTGTTTTTT. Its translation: CASSLGQGRGELFF.

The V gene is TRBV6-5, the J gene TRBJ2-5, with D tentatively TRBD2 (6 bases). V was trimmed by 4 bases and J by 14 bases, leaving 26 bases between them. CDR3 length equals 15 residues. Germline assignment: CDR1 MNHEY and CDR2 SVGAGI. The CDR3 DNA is TGTGCCAGCAGTTCTATGGGGGGAACCACTCTGACGAATTACTTC. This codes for CASSSMGGTTLTNYF.

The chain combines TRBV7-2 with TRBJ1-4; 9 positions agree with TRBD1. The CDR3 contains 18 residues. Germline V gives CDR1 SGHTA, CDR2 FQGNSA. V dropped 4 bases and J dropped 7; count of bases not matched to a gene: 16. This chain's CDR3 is CASSSRIILTGGSEKLFF. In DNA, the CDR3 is TGTGCCAGCAGCTCTAGGATCATCCTGACAGGGGGTAGTGAAAAACTGTTTTTT.

The CDR3 DNA follows: TGCGCCAGCAGCCCAGACCCGACGGCGGATACTGTTTACTATGGCTACACCTTC. Translating it yields CASSPDPTADTVYYGYTF. The gene calls are TRBV4-3 and TRBJ1-2, with unresolved D. The CDR3 sequence is 18 residues long. Trimming shortened V by 4 bases and J by 3 bases, and 24 bases separated the two germline ends. From germline, CDR1 is LGHNA and CDR2 YSLEER.

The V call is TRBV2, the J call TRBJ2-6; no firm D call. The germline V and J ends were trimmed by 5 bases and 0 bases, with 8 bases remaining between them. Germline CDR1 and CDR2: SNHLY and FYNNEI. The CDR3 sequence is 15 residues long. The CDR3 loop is CASSPGPSGANVLTF. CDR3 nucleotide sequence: TGTGCCAGCAGTCCTGGCCCCTCTGGGGCCAACGTCCTGACTTTC.

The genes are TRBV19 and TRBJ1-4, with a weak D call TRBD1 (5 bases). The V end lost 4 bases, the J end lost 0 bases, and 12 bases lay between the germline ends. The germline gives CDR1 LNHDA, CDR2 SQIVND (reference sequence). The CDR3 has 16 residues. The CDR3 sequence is CASSNFRAATNEKLFF. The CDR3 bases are TGTGCCAGTAGTAACTTCAGGGCCGCAACTAATGAAAAACTGTTTTTT.

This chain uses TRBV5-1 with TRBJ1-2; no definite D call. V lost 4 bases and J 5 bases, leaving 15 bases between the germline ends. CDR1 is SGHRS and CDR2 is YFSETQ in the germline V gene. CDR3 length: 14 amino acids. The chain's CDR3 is CASSTHALEYGYTF. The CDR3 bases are TGCGCCAGCAGCACCCATGCGTTGGAGTATGGCTACACCTTC.

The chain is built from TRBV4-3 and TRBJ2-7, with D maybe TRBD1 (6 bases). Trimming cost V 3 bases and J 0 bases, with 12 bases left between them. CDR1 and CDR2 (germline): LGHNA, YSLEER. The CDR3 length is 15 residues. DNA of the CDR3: TGCGCCAGCAGCCACGGCGAAGGGGGCTCCTACGAGCAGTACTTC. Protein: CASSHGEGGSYEQYF.

DNA for the CDR3: TGCGCCAGCAGCTACACCAACCCCTTCTCTGGGGCCAACGTCCTGACTTTC. Translated, it gives CASSYTNPFSGANVLTF. V and J are TRBV5-1 and TRBJ2-6, with D unresolved. This CDR3 is 17 amino acids long. The ends were cut back, 3 bases at V and 0 bases at J, with 13 bases in the middle. CDR1 is SGHRS and CDR2 is YFSETQ in the germline V gene.

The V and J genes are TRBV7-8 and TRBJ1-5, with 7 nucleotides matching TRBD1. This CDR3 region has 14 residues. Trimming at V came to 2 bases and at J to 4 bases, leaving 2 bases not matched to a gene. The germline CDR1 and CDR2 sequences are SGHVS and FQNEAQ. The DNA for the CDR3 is TGTGCCAGCAGCTTAAACAGGGGTAATCAGCCCCAGCATTTT. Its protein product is CASSLNRGNQPQHF.

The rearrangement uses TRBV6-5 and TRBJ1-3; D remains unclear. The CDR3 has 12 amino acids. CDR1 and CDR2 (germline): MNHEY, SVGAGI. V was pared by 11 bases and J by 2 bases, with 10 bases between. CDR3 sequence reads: CAAGRTGNTIYF. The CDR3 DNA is TGTGCCGCGGGAAGGACTGGAAACACCATATATTTT.

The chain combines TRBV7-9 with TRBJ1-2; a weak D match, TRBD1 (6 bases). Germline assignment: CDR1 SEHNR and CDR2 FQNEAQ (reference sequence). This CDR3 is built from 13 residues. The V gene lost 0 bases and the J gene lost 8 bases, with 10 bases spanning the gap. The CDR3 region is CASSLADRRGYTF. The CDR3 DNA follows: TGTGCCAGCAGCTTAGCGGACAGAAGAGGCTACACCTTC. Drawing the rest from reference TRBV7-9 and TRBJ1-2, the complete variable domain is DTGVSQNPRHKITKRGQNVTFRCDPISEHNRLYWYRQTLGQGPEFLTYFQNEAQLEKSRLLSDRFSAERPKGSFSTLEIQRTEQGDSAMYLCASSLADRRGYTFGSGTRLTVV.

In nucleotides, the CDR3 is TGTGCCAGCAGCTTAGAGGGGAATTCACCCCTCCACTTT. Residues: CASSLEGNSPLHF. The chain employs TRBV7-9 and TRBJ1-6, with a possible D match to TRBD1 (5 bases). Germline CDR1 reads SEHNR; CDR2 reads FQNEAQ (reference sequence). The CDR3 is made up of 13 amino acids. Trimming removed 1 base from V and 7 bases from J, with 5 bases in between.